Many counts were recorded for the clone carrying this TCR beta chain. The CDR3 consists of 15 residues. The V end was cut by 5 bases, the J end by 6 bases, with 17 bases between. Germline loops: CDR1 SGHTA, CDR2 FQGTGA. This sample was included in a study of read filtering for tumor transcriptome and immune sequencing. Study in general: Transcriptome libraries were built from DNase-treated RNA.

The library was built from about 400 ng RNA with molecular barcoded adaptors for alpha/delta and beta/gamma chains. Via MiXCR, TCRdb re-called the reads, giving one row per CDR3 protein. Counted here are tens of thousands of distinct CDR3 sequences, 20% to 25% occurring once; the ten biggest clones make up around 10%. The V call is TRBV7-3, the J call TRBJ2-1; either TRBD1 or TRBD2 may fit D (6 bases each). The receptor was derived from a donor aged 40 or older with multiple myeloma. Specimen: a population of CD138-negative cells sorted from bone marrow. CDR3 amino acids: CASSPSLGGLNEQFF. DNA for the CDR3: TGTGCCAGCAGCCCCAGCTTGGGGGGCCTCAATGAGCAGTTCTTC. The complete variable domain, with remaining parts taken from reference TRBV7-3 and TRBJ2-1, reads GAGVSQTPSNKVTEKGKYVELRCDPISGHTALYWYRQSLGQGPEFLIYFQGTGAADDSGLPNDRFFAVRPEGSVSTLKIQRTERGDSAVYLCASSPSLGGLNEQFFGPGTRLTVL.